This passage covers 19 T cell receptor beta chains from one sample sequenced in a study of shared clonotypes between healthy human individuals. The repertoire was sequenced with immunoSEQ multiplex PCR; TCRdb's copy has only in-frame clones and lacks some. The sample carries about 1.1 million clones, more than 75% recorded once. The sample was memory CD4+ T cells from PBMCs. The subset denotes: CD45RA-negative fraction. The receptors derive from a man aged 18 to 29 in good health. Some clones in this sample may be carry-over from other donors' samples.

The rearrangement uses TRBV6-5 and TRBJ2-7; D call uncertain. V was trimmed by 6 bases and J by 6 bases, leaving 21 bases between them. From germline, CDR1 is MNHEY and CDR2 SVGAGI. CDR3 length: 15 residues. The CDR3 sequence is CASSSDKRRLFEQYF. The CDR3 coding sequence is TGTGCCAGCAGCTCTGACAAACGACGCCTTTTCGAGCAGTACTTC.

This clone was picked up a small number of times. J is TRBJ2-5 and V is TRBV5-8; 7 bases align to TRBD1. The CDR3 spans 15 residues. With 1 base clipped from V and 6 bases from J, the junction kept 9 bases outside the gene matches. Germline CDR1 is SGHTS and CDR2 is YDEGEE. Written as DNA, the CDR3 is TGTGCCAGCAGCTTGTCGATACAGGGGCGAAAGACCCAGTACTTC. Its translation is CASSLSIQGRKTQYF.

This clone has just a few counts. This sequence joins TRBV28 and TRBJ2-1; D unclear. V was cut by 3 bases and J by 0 bases, with 6 bases left in between. This CDR3 contains 14 residues. From germline, CDR1 is MDHEN and CDR2 SYDVKM. The CDR3 bases are TGTGCCAGCAGTTTGCGGAGCTCCTACAATGAGCAGTTCTTC. It translates to CASSLRSSYNEQFF.

Points on this clone: At the DNA level, this CDR3 is encoded by other sequences in the same sample as well. The rearrangement links TRBV20-1 to TRBJ2-5, with D possibly matching TRBD2 (5 bases). Germline CDR1 reads DFQATT; CDR2 reads SNEGSKA (reference sequence). The CDR3 has 11 amino acids. Trimming took off 5 bases at V and 5 bases at J, with 9 bases between the two ends. Written as DNA, the CDR3 is TGCAGTGCTTCCGGGAAGGAGACCCAGTACTTC. Protein sequence: CSASGKETQYF.

This clone showed up just once. The V gene is TRBV6-5, the J gene TRBJ2-7; D remains unclear. Germline V gene data show CDR1 as MNHEY and CDR2 as SVGAGI. V was clipped by 2 bases and J by 6 bases, with 5 bases between them. The CDR3 has 11 residues. Written as DNA, the CDR3 is TGTGCCAGCAGTTACGGCCGCGAGCAGTACTTC. Its protein is CASSYGREQYF.

This clone was found a few times. The chain couples TRBV19 to TRBJ1-4, with 7 bases matching TRBD1. The CDR3 sequence is 16 residues long. V lost 6 bases and J lost 0; bases outside the gene matches: 7. Germline V CDR1 and CDR2: LNHDA, SQIVND (reference sequence). The CDR3 sequence: CASRPGQITTNEKLFF. The CDR3 DNA follows: TGTGCCAGTAGACCGGGACAGATAACAACTAATGAAAAACTGTTTTTT.

This chain links TRBV11-2 with TRBJ2-5; D not resolved. Germline assignment: CDR1 SGHAT and CDR2 FQNNGV. Deletions cut 3 bases from V and 0 bases from J, with 11 bases between. This CDR3 has 15 residues. CDR3 nucleotides: TGTGCCAGCAGCTTCCCGTGGCAGGACCAAGAGACCCAGTACTTC. Protein product: CASSFPWQDQETQYF. The whole variable domain, remainder taken from reference TRBV11-2 and TRBJ2-5, is EAGVAQSPRYKIIEKRQSVAFWCNPISGHATLYWYQQILGQGPKLLIQFQNNGVVDDSQLPKDRFSAERLKGVDSTLKIQPAKLEDSAVYLCASSFPWQDQETQYFGPGTRLLVL.

This chain connects TRBV29-1 to TRBJ1-2, with TRBD1 as a possible D gene (6 bases). Germline V lookup: CDR1 SQVTM, CDR2 ANQGSEA. V lost 1 base to trimming and J lost 4 bases, with 13 bases between them. The CDR3 covers 14 residues. The chain's CDR3 is CSVEVGGSSYGYTF. For the CDR3, the DNA is TGCAGCGTTGAAGTAGGGGGTTCGAGCTATGGCTACACCTTC.

DNA for the CDR3: TGCAGTGCTCGAACCCCCGTCCGAGCTTTCTTT. It codes for CSARTPVRAFF. V gene TRBV20-1 combines with J gene TRBJ1-1; no firm D call. This CDR3 comprises 11 residues. V lost 5 bases and J lost 10, with 14 bases in between. Germline V gives CDR1 DFQATT, CDR2 SNEGSKA (reference sequence).

The rearrangement joins TRBV6-5 to TRBJ1-2; a weak D match, TRBD1 (6 bases). V was trimmed by 7 bases and J by 4 bases, leaving 16 bases between them. Germline lookup yields CDR1 MNHEY and CDR2 SVGAGI. The CDR3 runs 14 residues. CDR3 coding DNA: TGTGCCAGCACCACACAGGGCTCTCGCTATGGCTACACCTTC. This codes for CASTTQGSRYGYTF.

The rearrangement uses TRBV2 and TRBJ2-1, with 7 bases fitting TRBD1. Germline assignment: CDR1 SNHLY and CDR2 FYNNEI. The V gene end was trimmed by 0 bases and the J gene end by 4 bases; junction bases not matched to a gene: 3. CDR3 length: 15 amino acids. The CDR3 DNA reads TGTGCCAGCAGTGAAGCGGGACAGACATACAATGAGCAGTTCTTC. As protein: CASSEAGQTYNEQFF.

The chain couples TRBV28 to TRBJ2-1; 12 nucleotides agree with TRBD2. After removal of 4 bases from V and 8 bases from J, the junction contained 9 bases not matched to a gene. Germline-derived CDR1 and CDR2 are MDHEN and SYDVKM. The CDR3 is 16 amino acids. The CDR3 DNA reads as TGTGCCAGCAGTTCTGGACTAGCGGGACTTTACCATGAGCAGTTCTTC. Its translation: CASSSGLAGLYHEQFF. The variable domain in full, completed from reference TRBV28 and TRBJ2-1, reads DVKVTQSSRYLVKRTGEKVFLECVQDMDHENMFWYRQDPGLGLRLIYFSYDVKMKEKGDIPEGYSVSREKKERFSLILESASTNQTSMYLCASSSGLAGLYHEQFFGPGTRLTVL.

The V and J genes are TRBV11-3 and TRBJ2-1; 13 bases match TRBD2. The CDR3 is made up of 14 amino acids. Trimming at V came to 5 bases and at J to 11 bases, leaving 6 bases not matched to a gene. CDR1 is SGHNT, CDR2 YENEEA, per germline. DNA of the CDR3: TGTGCCAGCAGCATCGTCGGGACTAGCGGGAAGCAGTTCTTC. This sequence encodes CASSIVGTSGKQFF.

The count of this clone is one. This may come from a read error, since a much larger clone is one base off. Other DNA sequences within the sample encode an identical CDR3. The chain links TRBV5-1 to TRBJ1-1, with TRBD1 matching 7 bases. The germline CDR1 and CDR2 sequences are SGHRS and YFSETQ. The CDR3 contains 13 residues. After removal of 2 bases from V and 4 bases from J, the junction contained 2 bases not matched to a gene. The CDR3 loop reads CASSFQGGTEAFF. In DNA form, the CDR3 reads TGCGCCAGCAGCTTTCAGGGGGGCACTGAAGCTTTCTTT.

V and J are TRBV4-1 and TRBJ2-7; D unclear. The V end lost 1 base, the J end lost 2 bases, and 6 bases lay between the germline ends. Germline CDR1 and CDR2: MGHRA and YSYEKL. CDR3 length: 13 amino acids. CDR3 in DNA: TGCGCCAGCAGCCAAGGACGCCCCTACGAGCAGTACTTC. Its protein product is CASSQGRPYEQYF.

V gene TRBV30 combines with J gene TRBJ2-5; 13 bases agree with TRBD2. The germline gives CDR1 GTSNPN, CDR2 SVGIG (reference sequence). V trimming: 0 bases; J trimming: 3 bases; junction bases outside the gene matches: 1. The CDR3 runs 15 residues. The CDR3 sequence is CAWSVGTSGKETQYF. The CDR3 DNA follows: TGTGCCTGGAGTGTCGGGACTAGCGGGAAAGAGACCCAGTACTTC.

This rearrangement joins TRBV10-3 to TRBJ1-5, with D uncertain. Germline CDR1 ENHRY, CDR2 SYGVKD. This CDR3 has 13 amino acids. V lost 1 base to trimming and J lost 7 bases, with 8 bases between them. The CDR3 DNA follows: TGTGCCATCAGTGAGTTCAGAGAGCAGCCCCAGCATTTT. Its translation is CAISEFREQPQHF.

The chain combines TRBV4-1 with TRBJ2-6; 8 bases are shared with TRBD1. With 4 bases clipped from V and 0 bases from J, the junction kept 14 bases outside the gene matches. Looked up from germline, CDR1 is MGHRA and CDR2 is YSYEKL. This CDR3 contains 20 residues. CDR3 nucleotide sequence: TGCGCCAGCAGCCTAGGAATGCACAGGGGGAAAACCTCTGGGGCCAACGTCCTGACTTTC. Translation gives CASSLGMHRGKTSGANVLTF.

This chain links TRBV28 with TRBJ2-3; D unclear. The CDR3 extends over 10 amino acids. From germline, CDR1 is MDHEN and CDR2 SYDVKM. Between the trimmed V and J ends, which lost 5 bases and 6 bases, there was a span of 3 bases. In nucleotides, the CDR3 is TGTGCCAGCAGTCGGGATACGCAGTATTTT. It codes for CASSRDTQYF. Full variable domain (remainder filled in from reference TRBV28 and TRBJ2-3): DVKVTQSSRYLVKRTGEKVFLECVQDMDHENMFWYRQDPGLGLRLIYFSYDVKMKEKGDIPEGYSVSREKKERFSLILESASTNQTSMYLCASSRDTQYFGPGTRLTVL.